This passage covers 6 T cell receptor beta chains from one sample sequenced in a study of cytomegalovirus exposure and HLA in healthy donors. The PCR was carried out with 60 Vbeta primers and 13 Jbeta primers. The assay was immunoSEQ multiplex PCR, and TCRdb's table has in-frame clones only and misses some. This table lists around 150,000 clones. Sequencing used PBMCs. These receptors all come from a woman aged 55-75 years in good health and CMV-seronegative.

The chain has TRBV5-6 and TRBJ2-5; 11 bases are shared with TRBD2. The germline gives CDR1 SGHDT, CDR2 YYEEEE. V lost 3 bases, J lost 4 bases, and 5 bases stayed unmatched. This CDR3 is 15 amino acids long. CDR3 bases: TGTGCCAGCAGCTCCCTAGCGGGAGGAGGAGAGACCCAGTACTTC. It translates to CASSSLAGGGETQYF.

This chain uses TRBV6-5 with TRBJ1-2, with D possibly TRBD1 on 6 matching bases. Trimming took off 0 bases at V and 8 bases at J, with 10 bases between the two ends. This CDR3 contains 13 residues. The germline V gene encodes CDR1 MNHEY and CDR2 SVGAGI. The DNA of the CDR3 is TGTGCCAGCAGTTACTCGCGGGGGCAGGGCTACACCTTC. Protein sequence: CASSYSRGQGYTF.

J is TRBJ2-5 and V is TRBV6-6; D perhaps matches TRBD1 (5 bases). V lost 8 bases and J 5 bases, leaving 12 bases between the germline ends. Germline-derived CDR1 and CDR2 are MNHNY and SVGAGI (reference sequence). This CDR3 region has 12 residues. The chain's CDR3 is CASSGQAETQYF. The CDR3 DNA follows: TGTGCCAGCTCTGGACAAGCGGAGACCCAGTACTTC.

The chain combines TRBV9 with TRBJ1-6, with 9 positions matching TRBD1. This CDR3 comprises 15 residues. Unmatched junction bases numbered 3, after V lost 0 bases and J lost 8 bases. Germline assignment: CDR1 SGDLS and CDR2 YYNGEE. Written as DNA, the CDR3 is TGTGCCAGCAGCGTAGATGGGACAGGGCATTCACCCCTCCACTTT. Its translation: CASSVDGTGHSPLHF. Full variable domain (outside the CDR3, taken from reference TRBV9 and TRBJ1-6): DSGVTQTPKHLITATGQRVTLRCSPRSGDLSVYWYQQSLDQGLQFLIQYYNGEERAKGNILERFSAQQFPDLHSELNLSSLELGDSALYFCASSVDGTGHSPLHFGNGTRLTVT.

The gene calls are TRBV18 and TRBJ2-1; 9 bases line up with TRBD1. The junction had 10 bases not matched to a gene; V was cut back by 3 bases and J by 7 bases. CDR3 length: 16 residues. Looked up from germline, CDR1 is KGHSH and CDR2 is LQKENI. The CDR3: CASSPIRTTGGNEQFF. Here the CDR3 DNA reads TGTGCCAGCTCACCGATTAGGACGACAGGGGGTAATGAGCAGTTCTTC. The whole variable domain, remainder taken from reference TRBV18 and TRBJ2-1, is NAGVMQNPRHLVRRRGQEARLRCSPMKGHSHVYWYRQLPEEGLKFMVYLQKENIIDESGMPKERFSAEFPKEGPSILRIQQVVRGDSAAYFCASSPIRTTGGNEQFFGPGTRLTVL.

The CDR3 region has the DNA TGTGCCAGCAGTGAGACAGGGGCACCTCTGCGGAAACTGTTTTTT. Protein: CASSETGAPLRKLFF. V gene TRBV2 combines with J gene TRBJ1-4, with 8 nucleotides matching TRBD1. The CDR3 length is 15 residues. Losses at the gene ends were 3 bases for V and 11 bases for J; bases not matched to a gene: 11. The germline V gene encodes CDR1 SNHLY and CDR2 FYNNEI.